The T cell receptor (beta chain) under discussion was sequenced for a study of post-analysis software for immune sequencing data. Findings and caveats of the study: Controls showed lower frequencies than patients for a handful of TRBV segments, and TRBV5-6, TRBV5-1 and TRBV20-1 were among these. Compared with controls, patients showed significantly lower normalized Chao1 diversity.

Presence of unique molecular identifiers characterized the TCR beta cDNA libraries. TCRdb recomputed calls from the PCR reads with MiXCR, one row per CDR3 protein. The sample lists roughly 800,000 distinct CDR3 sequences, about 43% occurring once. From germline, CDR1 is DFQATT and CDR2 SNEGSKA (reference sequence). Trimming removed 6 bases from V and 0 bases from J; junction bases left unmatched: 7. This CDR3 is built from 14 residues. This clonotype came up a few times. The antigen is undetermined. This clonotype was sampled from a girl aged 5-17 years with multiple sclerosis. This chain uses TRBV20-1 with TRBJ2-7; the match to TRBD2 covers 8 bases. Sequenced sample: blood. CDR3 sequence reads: CSAFKRGSSYEQYF. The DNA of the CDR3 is TGCAGTGCATTCAAGCGGGGGAGCTCCTACGAGCAGTACTTC.